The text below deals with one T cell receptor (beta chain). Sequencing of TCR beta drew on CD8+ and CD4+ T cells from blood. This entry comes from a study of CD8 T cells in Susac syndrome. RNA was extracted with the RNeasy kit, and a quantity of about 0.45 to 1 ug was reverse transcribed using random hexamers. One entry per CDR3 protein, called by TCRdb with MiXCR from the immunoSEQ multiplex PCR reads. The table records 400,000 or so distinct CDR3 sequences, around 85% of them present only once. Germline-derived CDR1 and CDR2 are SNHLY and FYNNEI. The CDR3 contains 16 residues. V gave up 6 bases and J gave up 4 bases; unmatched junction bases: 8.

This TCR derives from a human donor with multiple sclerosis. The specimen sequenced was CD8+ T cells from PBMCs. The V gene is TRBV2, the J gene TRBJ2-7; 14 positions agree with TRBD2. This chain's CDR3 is CASSDPGTSGGYEQYF. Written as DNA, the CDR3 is TGTGCCAGCAGCGACCCGGGGACTAGCGGGGGATACGAGCAGTACTTC. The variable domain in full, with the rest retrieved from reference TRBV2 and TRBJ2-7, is EPEVTQTPSHQVTQMGQEVILRCVPISNHLYFYWYRQILGQKVEFLVSFYNNEISEKSEIFDDQFSVERPDGSNFTLKIRSTKLEDSAMYFCASSDPGTSGGYEQYFGPGTRLTVT.